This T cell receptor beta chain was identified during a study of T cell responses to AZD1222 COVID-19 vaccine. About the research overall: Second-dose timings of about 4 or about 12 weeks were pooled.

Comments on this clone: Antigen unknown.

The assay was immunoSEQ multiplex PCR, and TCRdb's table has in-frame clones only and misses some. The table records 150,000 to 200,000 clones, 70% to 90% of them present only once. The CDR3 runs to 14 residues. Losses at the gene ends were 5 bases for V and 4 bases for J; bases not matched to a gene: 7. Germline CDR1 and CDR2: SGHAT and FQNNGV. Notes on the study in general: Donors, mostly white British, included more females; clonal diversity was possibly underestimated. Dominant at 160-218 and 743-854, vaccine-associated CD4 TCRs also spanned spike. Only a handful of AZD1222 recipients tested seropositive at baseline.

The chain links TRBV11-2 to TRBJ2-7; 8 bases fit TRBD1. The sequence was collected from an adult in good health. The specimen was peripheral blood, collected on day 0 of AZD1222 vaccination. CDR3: CASSPGTGGYEQYF. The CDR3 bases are TGTGCCAGCAGCCCCGGGACAGGAGGGTACGAGCAGTACTTC.